The present T cell receptor (beta chain) was sequenced within a study of beta chain features in type 1 diabetes. On the study more broadly: Cell yields, age and gender were similar between patients and healthy donors. General study findings and limits: The study found moderately but significantly shorter TCRB CDR3s in all four CD4+ subsets of Type 1 diabetes patients.

Remarks on this clone: No antigen is known for it.

As every portion of the isolated RNA was reverse transcribed, the sequencing read expressed TCRB transcripts. Using immunoSEQ multiplex PCR, the repertoire was profiled, and TCRdb retains in-frame clones only, with some absent. The table records about 340,000 clones, around 9.3% of them present only once. Cells sorted by CD45RO/CCR7/CD25/CD127/CD95/CD27 comprised CD4+ naive, central memory, regulatory and stem cell-like memory cells. Populations isolated by sorting all had purity greater than 95%. V dropped 7 bases and J dropped 8 bases, with 20 bases sitting between them. Looked up from germline, CDR1 is MNHEY and CDR2 is SMNVEV (reference sequence). The CDR3 is 14 amino acids.

J is TRBJ1-1 and V is TRBV27; a weak D match, TRBD1 (6 bases). Sequencing used central memory CD4+ T cells from blood. This sequence was found in a young man with type 1 diabetes. DNA for the CDR3: TGTGCCAGCAATCCTTCCGGAAGGGGGACCGAAGCTTTCTTT. This gives the protein CASNPSGRGTEAFF.